This section outlines one TCR beta chain sequence together with its context. Its antigen is unknown. The protocol was immunoSEQ multiplex PCR, while the TCRdb copy is restricted to in-frame clones and leaves out a portion. The table shows approximately 28,000 clones, with roughly four fifths occurring only once. The data belong to a study of T cells in localized non-small cell lung cancer. Study outcomes and limitations: Maximal T cell clonality occurred in uninvolved adjacent lung, with tumor ranking below it. There were a median roughly 54 of the top 100 tumor clones appearing in adjacent lung. Elevated circulating T cell density in blood was associated with longer overall survival. A single tumor region was sequenced, leaving heterogeneity possible.

The CDR3 has 17 amino acids. V was pared by 0 bases and J by 1 base, with 6 bases of the junction left unmatched. Germline values: CDR1 SGDLS, CDR2 YYNGEE. The receptor comes from a man between 40 and 69 years old with stage III lung adenocarcinoma. Sample: peripheral blood mononuclear cells, taken before any cancer treatment. The chain employs TRBV9 and TRBJ2-3; TRBD1 matches 9 bases. CDR3 nucleotide sequence: TGTGCCAGCAGCGTAGATCCGACAGGGGGGGGCACAGATACGCAGTATTTT. Translated: CASSVDPTGGGTDTQYF.